This T cell receptor (beta chain) was captured by sequencing in a study of graft-versus-host responses after intestinal transplantation. Study details: Recipients underwent multivisceral, liver-intestinal, or isolated intestinal transplants. Every recipient had anti-thymocyte globulin induction and around 3 years of tacrolimus plus steroids.

About this clone itself: Its antigen is not known.

Study-wide results and limits: Graft-donor T cell macrochimerism in patients accompanied high graft-versus-host to host-versus-graft clonal ratios in allografts. GvH clones detected in recipient marrow included some appearing first in ileum or blood.

Repertoires were generated with immunoSEQ multiplex PCR, while TCRdb's copy carries only in-frame clones and drops some. The sample contains roughly 11,000 clones, around 80% of which appear only once. The sequenced sample was PBMCs, obtained roughly 74 weeks after intestinal transplant. This sequence originates from a human patient who received an intestinal transplant, so some T cells may come from the graft donor.

The CDR3 sequence: CASSDDTGTGNEKLFF. In nucleotides, the CDR3 is TGTGCCAGCAGCGACGATACCGGGACAGGGAATGAAAAACTGTTTTTT. The chain carries TRBV4-2 and TRBJ1-4, with 9 bases fitting TRBD1. Germline V CDR1 and CDR2: LGHNA, YNFKEQ. This CDR3 spans 16 amino acids. The junction had 9 bases not matched to a gene; V was cut back by 5 bases and J by 5 bases.